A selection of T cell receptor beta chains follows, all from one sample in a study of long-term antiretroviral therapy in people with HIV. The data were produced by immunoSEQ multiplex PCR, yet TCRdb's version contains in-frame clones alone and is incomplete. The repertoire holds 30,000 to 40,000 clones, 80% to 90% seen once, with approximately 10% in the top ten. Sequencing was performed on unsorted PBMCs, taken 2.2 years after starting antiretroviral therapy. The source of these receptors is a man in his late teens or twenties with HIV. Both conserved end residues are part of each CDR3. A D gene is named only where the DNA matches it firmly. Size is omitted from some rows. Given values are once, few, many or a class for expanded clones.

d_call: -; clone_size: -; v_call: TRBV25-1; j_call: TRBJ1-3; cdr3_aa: CASSEVSGNTIYF; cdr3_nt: TGTGCCAGCAGTGAGGTCTCTGGAAACACCATATATTTT
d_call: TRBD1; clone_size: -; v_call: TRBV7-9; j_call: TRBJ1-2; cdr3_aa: CASSYGRPGGVHGYTF; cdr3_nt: TGTGCCAGCAGCTACGGGAGGCCAGGGGGCGTCCATGGCTACACCTTC
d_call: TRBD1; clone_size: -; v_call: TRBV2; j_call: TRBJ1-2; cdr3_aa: CASKTGGYGYTF; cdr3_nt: TGTGCCAGCAAAACAGGGGGCTATGGCTACACCTTC
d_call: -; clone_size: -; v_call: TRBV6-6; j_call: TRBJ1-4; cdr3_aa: CASSYSKAELFF; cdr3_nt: TGTGCCAGCAGTTACTCGAAGGCAGAACTGTTTTTT
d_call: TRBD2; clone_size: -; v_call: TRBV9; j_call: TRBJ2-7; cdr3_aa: CASSVGPSGGAYEQYF; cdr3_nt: TGTGCCAGCAGCGTAGGTCCGAGCGGGGGGGCCTACGAGCAGTACTTC
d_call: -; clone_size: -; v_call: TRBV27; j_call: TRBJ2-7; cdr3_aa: CASIPLTGSSSYEQYF; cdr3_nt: TGTGCCAGCATCCCTTTGACGGGCAGTAGCTCCTACGAGCAGTACTTC
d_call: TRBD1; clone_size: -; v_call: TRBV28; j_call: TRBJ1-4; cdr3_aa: CASSGPGQPNEKLFF; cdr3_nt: TGTGCCAGCAGTGGGCCGGGACAGCCAAATGAAAAACTGTTTTTT
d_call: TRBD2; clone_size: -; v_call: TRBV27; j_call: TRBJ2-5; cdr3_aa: CASSFRGGVETQYF; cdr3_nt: TGTGCCAGCAGTTTTCGCGGGGGGGTCGAGACCCAGTACTTC
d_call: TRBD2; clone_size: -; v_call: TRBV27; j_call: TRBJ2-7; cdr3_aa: CASSWDGGAYEQYF; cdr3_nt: TGTGCCAGCAGTTGGGACGGGGGGGCTTACGAGCAGTACTTC
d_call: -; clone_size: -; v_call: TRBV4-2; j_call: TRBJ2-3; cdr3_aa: CASSQGGIASSTDTQYF; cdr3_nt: TGTGCCAGCAGCCAAGGCGGCATTGCCTCTAGCACAGATACGCAGTATTTT
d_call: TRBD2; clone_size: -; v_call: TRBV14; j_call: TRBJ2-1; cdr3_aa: CASSQDLGLARYNEQFF; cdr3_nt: TGTGCCAGCAGCCAAGATCTTGGACTAGCGAGATACAATGAGCAGTTCTTC
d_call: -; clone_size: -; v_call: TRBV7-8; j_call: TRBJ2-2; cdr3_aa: CASSSVTGELFF; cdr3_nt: TGTGCCAGCAGCTCGGTAACCGGGGAGCTGTTTTTT
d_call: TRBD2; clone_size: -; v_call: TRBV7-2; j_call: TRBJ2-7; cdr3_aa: CASSIGLAYEQYF; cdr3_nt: TGTGCCAGCAGCATCGGACTAGCCTACGAGCAGTACTTC
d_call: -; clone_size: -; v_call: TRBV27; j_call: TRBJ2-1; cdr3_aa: CASSLGPGEQFF; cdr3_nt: TGTGCCAGCAGTTTAGGTCCAGGTGAGCAGTTCTTC
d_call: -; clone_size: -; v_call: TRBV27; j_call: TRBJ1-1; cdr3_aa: CASRASLNTEAFF; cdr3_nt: TGTGCCAGCAGAGCAAGCTTAAACACTGAAGCTTTCTTT
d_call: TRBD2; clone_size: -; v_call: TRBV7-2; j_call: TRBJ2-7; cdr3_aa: CASSFVWGSGSYEQYF; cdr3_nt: TGTGCCAGCAGCTTCGTGTGGGGTAGCGGGAGCTACGAGCAGTACTTC
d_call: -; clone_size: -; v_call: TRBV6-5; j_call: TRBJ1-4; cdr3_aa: CASSLEIAATNEKLFF; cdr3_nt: TGTGCCAGCAGTTTAGAGATCGCGGCAACTAATGAAAAACTGTTTTTT
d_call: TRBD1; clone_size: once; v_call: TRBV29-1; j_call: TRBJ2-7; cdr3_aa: CSVARDSTYEQYF; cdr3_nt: TGCAGCGTTGCCCGGGACAGTACCTACGAGCAGTACTTC
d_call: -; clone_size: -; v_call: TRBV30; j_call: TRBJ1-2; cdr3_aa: CAWSRDSNYGYTF; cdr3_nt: TGTGCCTGGAGTCGGGACTCCAACTATGGCTACACCTTC
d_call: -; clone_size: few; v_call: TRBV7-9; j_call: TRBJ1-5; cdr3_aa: CASATGNSNQPQHF; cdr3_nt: TGTGCCAGTGCTACAGGGAATAGCAATCAGCCCCAGCATTTT
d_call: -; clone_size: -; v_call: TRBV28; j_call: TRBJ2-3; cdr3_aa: CASSSPSEQGTDTQYF; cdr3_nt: TGTGCCAGCAGTTCCCCTAGTGAGCAGGGCACAGATACGCAGTATTTT